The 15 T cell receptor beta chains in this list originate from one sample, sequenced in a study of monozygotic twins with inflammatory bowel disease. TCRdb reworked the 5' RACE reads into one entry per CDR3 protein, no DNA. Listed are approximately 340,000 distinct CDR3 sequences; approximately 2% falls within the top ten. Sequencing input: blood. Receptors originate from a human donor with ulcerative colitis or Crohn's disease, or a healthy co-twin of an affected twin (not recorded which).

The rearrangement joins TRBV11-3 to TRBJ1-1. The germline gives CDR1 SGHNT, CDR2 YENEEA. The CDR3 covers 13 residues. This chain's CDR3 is CASSLGVGTEAFF.

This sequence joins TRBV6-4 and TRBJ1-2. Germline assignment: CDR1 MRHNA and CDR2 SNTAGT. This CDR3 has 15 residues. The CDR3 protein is CASSDTPGTFDGYTF.

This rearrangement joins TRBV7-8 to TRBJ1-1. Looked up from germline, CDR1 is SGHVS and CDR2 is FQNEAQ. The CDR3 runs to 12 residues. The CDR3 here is CASSLYGSEAFF.

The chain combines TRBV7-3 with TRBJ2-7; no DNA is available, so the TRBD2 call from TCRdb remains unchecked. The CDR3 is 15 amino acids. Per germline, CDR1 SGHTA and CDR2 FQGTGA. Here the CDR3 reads CASSLRGKSPYEQYF. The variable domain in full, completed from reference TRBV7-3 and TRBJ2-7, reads GAGVSQTPSNKVTEKGKYVELRCDPISGHTALYWYRQSLGQGPEFLIYFQGTGAADDSGLPNDRFFAVRPEGSVSTLKIQRTERGDSAVYLCASSLRGKSPYEQYFGPGTRLTVT.

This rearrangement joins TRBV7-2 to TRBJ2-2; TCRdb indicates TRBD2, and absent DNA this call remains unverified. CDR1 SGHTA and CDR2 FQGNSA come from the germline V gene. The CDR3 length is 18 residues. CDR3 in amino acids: CASSLRTSGGANTGELFF.

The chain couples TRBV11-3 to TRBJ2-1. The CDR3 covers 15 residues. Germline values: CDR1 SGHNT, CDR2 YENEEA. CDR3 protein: CASSLTADSYNEQFF. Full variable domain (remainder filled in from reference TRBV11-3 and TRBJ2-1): EAGVVQSPRYKIIEKKQPVAFWCNPISGHNTLYWYLQNLGQGPELLIRYENEEAVDDSQLPKDRFSAERLKGVDSTLKIQPAELGDSAVYLCASSLTADSYNEQFFGPGTRLTVL.

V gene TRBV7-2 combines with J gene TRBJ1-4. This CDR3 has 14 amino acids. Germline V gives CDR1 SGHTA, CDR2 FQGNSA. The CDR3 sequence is CASSLDLGMKKLFF.

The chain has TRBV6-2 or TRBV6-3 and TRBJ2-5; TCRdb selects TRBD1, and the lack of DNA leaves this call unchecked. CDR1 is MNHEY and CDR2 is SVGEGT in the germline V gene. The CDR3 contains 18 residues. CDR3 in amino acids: CASSRFSGARRGGETQYF.

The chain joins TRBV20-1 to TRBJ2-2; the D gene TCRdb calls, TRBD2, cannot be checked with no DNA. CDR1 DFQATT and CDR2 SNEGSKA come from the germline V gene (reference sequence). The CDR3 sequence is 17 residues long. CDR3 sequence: CSARARGTRSYTGELFF.

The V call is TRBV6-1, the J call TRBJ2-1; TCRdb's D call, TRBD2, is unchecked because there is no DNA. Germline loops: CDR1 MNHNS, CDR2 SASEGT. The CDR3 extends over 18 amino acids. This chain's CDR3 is CASMGTSGRDNLGNEQFF.

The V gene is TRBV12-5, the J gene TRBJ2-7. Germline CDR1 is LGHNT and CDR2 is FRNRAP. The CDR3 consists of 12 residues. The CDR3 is CASGLGVHEQYF.

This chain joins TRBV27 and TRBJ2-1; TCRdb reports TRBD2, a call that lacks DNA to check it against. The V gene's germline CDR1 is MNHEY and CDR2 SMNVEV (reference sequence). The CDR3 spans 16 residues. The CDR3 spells CASSDGLAGGRNEQFF.

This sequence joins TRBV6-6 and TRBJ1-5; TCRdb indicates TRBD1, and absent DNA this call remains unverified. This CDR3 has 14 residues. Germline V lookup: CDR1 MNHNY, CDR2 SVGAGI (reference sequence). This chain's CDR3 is CASSTWGAQQPQHF.

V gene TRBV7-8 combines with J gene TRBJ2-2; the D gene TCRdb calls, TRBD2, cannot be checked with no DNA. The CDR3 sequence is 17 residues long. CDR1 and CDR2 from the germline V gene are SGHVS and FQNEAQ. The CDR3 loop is CASSLDLAGGPAGELFF.

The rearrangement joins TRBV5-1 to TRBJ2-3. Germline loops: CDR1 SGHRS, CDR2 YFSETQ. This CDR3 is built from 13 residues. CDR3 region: CASSWDIPDTQYF.